These 20 T cell receptor beta chains originate from one sample sequenced in a study of HIV-infected patients and healthy controls. The repertoire came from unfractionated whole blood and reflected all unsorted peripheral T cells. Around 0.5 ug RNA was reverse transcribed with alpha and beta constant-region primers. Each of the alpha and beta chains got its own library through chain-specific third strand synthesis with indices. TCRdb used MiXCR to reprocess the 5' RACE reads, holding one entry per CDR3 protein. The sample contains about 11,000 distinct CDR3 sequences, just over 5% of which appear only once. Sequences were obtained from blood. The origin of the receptors is an adult in good health.

Many counts were recorded for this clonotype. The chain joins TRBV3-1 to TRBJ1-2; D might be TRBD1 (5 bases). CDR3 length equals 13 residues. V lost 5 bases to trimming and J lost 1 base, with 8 bases between them. CDR1 is LGHDT and CDR2 is YNNKEL in the germline V gene (reference sequence). This chain's CDR3 is CASSRQNNYGYTF. In DNA form, the CDR3 reads TGTGCCAGCAGCAGACAGAATAACTATGGCTACACCTTC. The full variable domain, completed using reference TRBV3-1 and TRBJ1-2, is DTAVSQTPKYLVTQMGNDKSIKCEQNLGHDTMYWYKQDSKKFLKIMFSYNNKELIINETVPNRFSPKSPDKAHLNLHINSLELGDSAVYFCASSRQNNYGYTFGSGTRLTVV.

By proportion, this clonotype is medium-sized. This rearrangement joins TRBV5-5 to TRBJ2-1; D is undetermined. The V and J ends lost 4 bases and 0 bases respectively, with 11 bases between them. The germline gives CDR1 SGHKS, CDR2 YYEKEE (reference sequence). The CDR3 has 15 residues. Written as DNA, the CDR3 is TGTGCCAGCAGCCAAGACTCCGGCTCCTACAATGAGCAGTTCTTC. This codes for CASSQDSGSYNEQFF.

In this sample, this clonotype turned up many times. The V gene is TRBV7-9, the J gene TRBJ1-4; no firm D call. V lost 1 base and J lost 8, with 14 bases in between. The CDR3 contains 15 residues. Germline CDR1 and CDR2: SEHNR and FQNEAQ (reference sequence). CDR3 residues: CASSLVLGSTEKLFF. The CDR3 DNA is TGTGCCAGCAGCTTAGTCTTAGGGTCCACCGAAAAACTGTTTTTT.

This clonotype was recorded at least ten times. The CDR3 reads CASSRDNLYGYTF. The DNA of the CDR3 is TGTGCCAGCAGCCGGGACAACCTCTATGGCTACACCTTC. This chain connects TRBV12-3 or TRBV12-4 to TRBJ1-2; a weak D match, TRBD1 (6 bases). CDR3 length: 13 residues. The V gene lost 6 bases and the J gene lost 4 bases, with 12 bases spanning the gap.

This clonotype is labeled medium-sized. The rearrangement links TRBV28 to TRBJ1-2; 8 bases are shared with TRBD1. CDR1 MDHEN and CDR2 SYDVKM come from the germline V gene. The CDR3 length is 13 residues. V lost 4 bases, J lost 4 bases, and 2 bases stayed unmatched. CDR3 nucleotides: TGTGCCAGCAGTTCGACAGGGGCCTATGGCTACACCTTC. It codes for CASSSTGAYGYTF.

This clonotype has ten or more counts. V is TRBV10-2 and J is TRBJ2-7; no definite D call. Germline values: CDR1 WSHSY, CDR2 SAAADI. The CDR3 covers 15 residues. Trimming left V 3 bases short and J 0 bases short, with 12 bases between. DNA for the CDR3: TGCGCCAGCAGTGATGGGGAAAAAGTCTCCTACGAGCAGTACTTC. Protein sequence: CASSDGEKVSYEQYF.

In its sample, this clonotype is medium-sized. The rearrangement links TRBV11-1 to TRBJ2-3; D call uncertain. Germline-derived CDR1 and CDR2 are SGHAT and FQDESV (reference sequence). The germline V and J ends were trimmed by 1 base and 0 bases, with 8 bases remaining between them. This CDR3 comprises 15 residues. CDR3 residues: CASSLVGPSTDTQYF. CDR3 coding DNA: TGTGCCAGCAGCTTAGTCGGACCAAGCACAGATACGCAGTATTTT.

This clonotype was detected ten times or more. The V and J genes are TRBV5-1 and TRBJ2-7, with D unresolved. From germline, CDR1 is SGHRS and CDR2 YFSETQ. Trimming cost V 0 bases and J 2 bases, with 12 bases left between them. The CDR3 totals 15 residues. The CDR3 sequence is CASSLAGRTTYEQYF. The CDR3 nucleotides read TGCGCCAGCAGCTTGGCTGGCAGAACGACCTACGAGCAGTACTTC. Full variable domain (outside the CDR3, taken from reference TRBV5-1 and TRBJ2-7): KAGVTQTPRYLIKTRGQQVTLSCSPISGHRSVSWYQQTPGQGLQFLFEYFSETQRNKGNFPGRFSGRQFSNSRSEMNVSTLELGDSALYLCASSLAGRTTYEQYFGPGTRLTVT.

This clonotype has a count of ten or more. The chain links TRBV18 to TRBJ2-7, with D possibly TRBD1 on 7 matching bases. The CDR3 extends over 15 amino acids. V was shortened by 2 bases and J by 4 bases, with 15 bases between the two germline ends. Germline V gene sequence: CDR1 KGHSH, CDR2 LQKENI. DNA of the CDR3: TGTGCCAGCTCACCATTCGGAGGGGGCAGTTACGAGCAGTACTTC. Its translation: CASSPFGGGSYEQYF.

The chain has TRBV6-2 or TRBV6-3 and TRBJ1-2; D ambiguous. Germline loops: CDR1 MNHEY, CDR2 SVGEGT. This CDR3 has 13 residues. V shed 2 bases and J shed 0 bases, with 4 bases lying between them. CDR3 loop: CASSYTANYGYTF. DNA of the CDR3: TGTGCCAGCAGTTACACCGCTAACTATGGCTACACCTTC.

This clonotype was observed many times. The V gene is TRBV19, the J gene TRBJ2-2; tentative D call: TRBD2 (6 bases). V lost 5 bases and J lost 2, with 18 bases in between. There are 17 residues in the CDR3. Germline lookup yields CDR1 LNHDA and CDR2 SQIVND (reference sequence). CDR3 loop: CASSARGAGTNTGELFF. The CDR3 DNA sequence: TGTGCCAGTAGTGCCCGGGGTGCGGGGACCAACACCGGGGAGCTGTTTTTT.

The gene calls are TRBV12-3 or TRBV12-4 and TRBJ1-2, with D unclear. V was shortened by 3 bases and J by 6 bases, with 11 bases between the two germline ends. The CDR3 contains 13 residues. This CDR3 reads CASSFGVPDGYTF. CDR3 nucleotides: TGTGCCAGCAGTTTCGGAGTTCCAGATGGCTACACCTTC.

The chain couples TRBV20-1 to TRBJ2-7, with 8 nucleotides matching TRBD1. J gave up 7 bases and V 5 bases, and 10 bases lay outside the gene matches. CDR3 size: 13 residues. Germline V gene data show CDR1 as DFQATT and CDR2 as SNEGSKA (reference sequence). CDR3 DNA sequence: TGCAGTGCTGGCAACAGGGGGAAGATTGAGCAGTACTTC. Translation: CSAGNRGKIEQYF.

This clonotype is medium-sized within its sample. The chain couples TRBV7-8 to TRBJ1-3; D not certain. The CDR3 has 15 residues. Trimming removed 5 bases from V and 4 bases from J, with 15 bases in between. Germline CDR1 is SGHVS and CDR2 is FQNEAQ. CDR3 DNA: TGTGCCAGCAGCCCCTATTTAGGCTCCGGAAACACCATATATTTT. Encoded protein: CASSPYLGSGNTIYF.

By frequency in the sample, this clonotype is medium-sized. This sequence joins TRBV20-1 and TRBJ2-3, with TRBD2 matching over 7 bases. The CDR3 totals 17 residues. Germline CDR1 is DFQATT and CDR2 is SNEGSKA (reference sequence). J lost 2 bases, V lost 6 bases, and 17 bases had no gene match. Here the CDR3 DNA reads TGCAGTGCGCGAGCCCTAGCTGCGGGGGTCTACACAGATACGCAGTATTTT. Amino acid sequence: CSARALAAGVYTDTQYF.

This clonotype was picked up many times. The J gene is TRBJ2-5, the V gene TRBV3-1; D gene unclear. This CDR3 region has 12 residues. The germline V and J ends were trimmed by 4 bases and 3 bases, with 6 bases remaining between them. Germline V gene sequence: CDR1 LGHDT, CDR2 YNNKEL (reference sequence). The CDR3 sequence: CASSRAEETQYF. The CDR3 DNA is TGTGCCAGCAGCCGGGCGGAAGAGACCCAGTACTTC.

There are a few counts of this clonotype. V usage is TRBV7-2 and J usage is TRBJ2-1, with no clear D. This CDR3 has 14 residues. The V end lost 0 bases, the J end lost 6 bases, and 9 bases lay between the germline ends. Germline-derived CDR1 and CDR2 are SGHTA and FQGNSA. This CDR3 is CASSLAVLSNEQFF. In nucleotides, the CDR3 is TGTGCCAGCAGCTTAGCGGTCCTATCCAATGAGCAGTTCTTC. The full variable domain, in which reference TRBV7-2 and TRBJ2-1 provide the parts outside the CDR3, is GAGVSQSPSNKVTEKGKDVELRCDPISGHTALYWYRQSLGQGLEFLIYFQGNSAPDKSGLPSDRFSAERTGGSVSTLTIQRTQQEDSAVYLCASSLAVLSNEQFFGPGTRLTVL.

This clonotype showed up many times. The genes are TRBV28 and TRBJ2-3; possible D gene TRBD1, 5 bases. The CDR3 extends over 15 amino acids. Germline V CDR1 and CDR2: MDHEN, SYDVKM. Between the trimmed V and J ends, which lost 4 bases and 3 bases, there was a span of 14 bases. In DNA form, the CDR3 reads TGTGCCAGCAGTTGGGTGGGGCAGATGACAGATACGCAGTATTTT. Translated: CASSWVGQMTDTQYF.

The table lists this clonotype with many counts. V and J are TRBV7-6 and TRBJ1-5, with D hard to call. Germline loops: CDR1 SGHVS, CDR2 FNYEAQ. The CDR3 sequence is 16 residues long. Trimming shortened V by 6 bases and J by 2 bases, and 17 bases separated the two germline ends. The CDR3: CASSSTPRPGNQPQHF. CDR3 nucleotide sequence: TGTGCCAGCAGTTCCACTCCCCGGCCGGGCAATCAGCCCCAGCATTTT.

This clonotype qualifies as medium-sized. V and J are TRBV5-1 and TRBJ1-5; TRBD1 aligns across 7 bases. This CDR3 has 15 amino acids. V lost 0 bases to trimming and J lost 4 bases; unmatched junction nucleotides: 4. Germline V gene sequence: CDR1 SGHRS, CDR2 YFSETQ. CDR3 sequence: CASSLEGARNQPQHF. CDR3 nucleotide sequence: TGCGCCAGCAGCTTGGAGGGGGCCCGAAATCAGCCCCAGCATTTT.